This T cell receptor (beta chain) was identified in a study of cytomegalovirus exposure and HLA in healthy donors. Overall study: Genetic ancestry analysis placed 75% to 85% of the roughly 400 donors that were genotyped in the Caucasian-associated cluster.

PCR employed 60 Vbeta and 13 Jbeta primers. Sequenced by immunoSEQ multiplex PCR; TCRdb stores in-frame clones only, minus some. The sample has roughly 160,000 clones, roughly three quarters seen once; the top ten hold around 1.4%. Whole-study results and caveats: Sequencing depth roughly uniform across donors was assumed in presence/absence analyses.

Looked up from germline, CDR1 is SNHLY and CDR2 is FYNNEI. The CDR3 totals 12 residues. Comments on this clone: The antigen is unknown.

The sequence came from a man aged 55-75 years in good health and CMV-seronegative. Source material: PBMCs. The rearrangement joins TRBV2 to TRBJ2-5; D is perhaps TRBD1 (5 bases). The DNA end lines up better with TRBJ2-7; the J call may be wrong. CDR3 residues: CASSDGRAEQYF. CDR3 nucleotides: TGTGCCAGCAGTGACGGCAGGGCCGAGCAGTACTTC.